This is a list of T cell receptor beta chains from one sample in a study of T-cell reconstitution after alpha-beta-depleted transplantation in children. TCRdb called the PCR reads again in MiXCR, with one record for every CDR3 protein. The sample has 640,000 or so distinct CDR3 sequences, roughly 15% seen once. The sequences come from PBMCs from the stem cell graft donor, collected from the stem cell graft. Source of these receptors: a human donor who donated a stem cell graft to a child with acute myeloid leukemia. The conserved cysteine and the conserved F or W are not part of the CDR3 here.

v_gene	len	j_gene	CDR3aa
TRBV20-1	12	TRBJ1-5	SARSGTGSQPQH
TRBV12-3/TRBV12-4	12	TRBJ2-5	ASSSRTGGETQY
TRBV5-1	12	TRBJ1-1	ASKESPDFTEAF
TRBV7-2	11	TRBJ2-3	ASSPSAGDTQY
TRBV3-1	16	TRBJ2-5	AISPNPIDRPRGETQY
TRBV6-5	14	TRBJ2-5	ASSRPSGGFHETQY
TRBV20-1	14	TRBJ1-6	SAREPGQGAHSPLH
TRBV6-5	16	TRBJ2-7	ASSSRPGQGLPSYEQY
TRBV27	13	TRBJ2-7	ASSLFSTGDYEQY
TRBV12-3/TRBV12-4	11	TRBJ2-5	ASSRTWLETQY
TRBV12-3/TRBV12-4	13	TRBJ2-2	ASSWGQLNTGELF
TRBV5-1	14	TRBJ2-3	ASSLARVSSTDTQY
TRBV12-3/TRBV12-4	13	TRBJ2-7	ASSSSTGRPYEQY
TRBV7-9	11	TRBJ1-1	ASSLTGIAEAF
TRBV6-5	13	TRBJ2-5	ASSYSTRPQETQY